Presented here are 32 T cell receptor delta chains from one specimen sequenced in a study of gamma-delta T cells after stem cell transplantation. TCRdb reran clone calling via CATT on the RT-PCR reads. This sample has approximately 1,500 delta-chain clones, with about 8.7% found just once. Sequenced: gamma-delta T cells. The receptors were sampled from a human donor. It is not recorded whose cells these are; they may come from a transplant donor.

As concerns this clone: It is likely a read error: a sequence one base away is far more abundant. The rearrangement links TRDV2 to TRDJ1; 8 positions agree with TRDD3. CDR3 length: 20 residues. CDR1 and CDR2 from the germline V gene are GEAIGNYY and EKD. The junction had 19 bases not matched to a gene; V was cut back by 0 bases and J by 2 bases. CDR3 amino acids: CACDTVTDWGSPHATDKLIF. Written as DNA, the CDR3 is TGTGCCTGTGACACCGTGACGGACTGGGGGTCACCTCATGCGACCGATAAACTCATCTTT.

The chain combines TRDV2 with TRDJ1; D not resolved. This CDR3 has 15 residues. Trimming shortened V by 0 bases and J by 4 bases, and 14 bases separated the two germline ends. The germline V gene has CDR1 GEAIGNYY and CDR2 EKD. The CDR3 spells CACDTVPTKHDKLIF. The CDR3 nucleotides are TGTGCCTGTGACACCGTACCGACCAAACACGATAAACTCATCTTT.

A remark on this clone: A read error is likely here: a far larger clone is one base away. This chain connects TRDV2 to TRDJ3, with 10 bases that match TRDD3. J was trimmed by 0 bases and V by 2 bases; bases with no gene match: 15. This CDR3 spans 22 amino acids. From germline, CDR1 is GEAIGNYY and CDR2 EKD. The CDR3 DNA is TGTGCCTGTGACAGAGTACTGGGGGATGCCGATAAAAGCTCCTGGGACACCCGACAGATGTTTTTC. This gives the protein CACDRVLGDADKSSWDTRQMFF.

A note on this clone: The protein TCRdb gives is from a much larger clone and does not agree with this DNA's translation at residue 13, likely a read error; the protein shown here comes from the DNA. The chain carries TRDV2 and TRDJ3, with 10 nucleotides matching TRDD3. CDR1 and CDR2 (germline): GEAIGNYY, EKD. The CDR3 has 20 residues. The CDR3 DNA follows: TGTGCCTGTGACCATACTGGGGGATCCCACAGCTCCTGTGACACCCGACAGATGTTTTTC. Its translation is CACDHTGGSHSSCDTRQMFF.

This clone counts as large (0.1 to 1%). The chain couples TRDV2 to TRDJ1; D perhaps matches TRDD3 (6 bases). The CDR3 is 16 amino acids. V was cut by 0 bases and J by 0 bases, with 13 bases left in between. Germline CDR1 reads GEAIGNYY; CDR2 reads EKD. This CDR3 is CACDTVGGSYTDKLIF. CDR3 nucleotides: TGTGCCTGTGACACCGTGGGGGGGTCGTACACCGATAAACTCATCTTT.

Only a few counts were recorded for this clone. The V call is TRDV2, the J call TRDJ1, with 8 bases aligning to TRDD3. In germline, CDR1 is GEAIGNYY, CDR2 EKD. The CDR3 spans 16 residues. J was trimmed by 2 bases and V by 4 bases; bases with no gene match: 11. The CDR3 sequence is CACDPVLGAPTDKLIF. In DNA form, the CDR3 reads TGTGCCTGTGATCCTGTACTGGGGGCCCCTACCGATAAACTCATCTTT.

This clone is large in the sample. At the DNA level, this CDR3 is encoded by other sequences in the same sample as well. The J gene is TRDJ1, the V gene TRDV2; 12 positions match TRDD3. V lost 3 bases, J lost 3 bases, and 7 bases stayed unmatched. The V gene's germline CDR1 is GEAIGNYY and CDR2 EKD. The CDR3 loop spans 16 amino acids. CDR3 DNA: TGTGCCTGTGACGAACTTACTGGGGGATACTCCGATAAACTCATCTTT. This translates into CACDELTGGYSDKLIF.

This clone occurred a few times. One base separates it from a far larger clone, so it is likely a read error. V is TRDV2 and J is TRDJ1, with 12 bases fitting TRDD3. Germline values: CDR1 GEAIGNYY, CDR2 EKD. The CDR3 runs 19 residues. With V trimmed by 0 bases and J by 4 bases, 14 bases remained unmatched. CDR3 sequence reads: CACDTVLSGGYEYIDKLIF. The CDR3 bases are TGTGCCTGTGACACCGTACTGTCTGGGGGATACGAGTACATCGATAAACTCATCTTT.

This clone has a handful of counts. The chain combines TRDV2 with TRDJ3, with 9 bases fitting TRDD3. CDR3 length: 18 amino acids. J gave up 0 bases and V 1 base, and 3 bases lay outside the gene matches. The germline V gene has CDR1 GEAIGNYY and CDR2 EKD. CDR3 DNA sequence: TGTGCCTGTGACACGTACTGGGGGAGCTCCTGGGACACCCGACAGATGTTTTTC. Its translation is CACDTYWGSSWDTRQMFF.

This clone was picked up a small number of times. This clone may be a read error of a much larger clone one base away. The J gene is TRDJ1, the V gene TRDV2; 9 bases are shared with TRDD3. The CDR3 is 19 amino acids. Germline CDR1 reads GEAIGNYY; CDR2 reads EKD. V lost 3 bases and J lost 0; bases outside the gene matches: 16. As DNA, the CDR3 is TGTGCCTGTGACCCGCTGGGGGATCCTGGGGGTAAGTACACCGATAAACTCATCTTT. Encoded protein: CACDPLGDPGGKYTDKLIF.

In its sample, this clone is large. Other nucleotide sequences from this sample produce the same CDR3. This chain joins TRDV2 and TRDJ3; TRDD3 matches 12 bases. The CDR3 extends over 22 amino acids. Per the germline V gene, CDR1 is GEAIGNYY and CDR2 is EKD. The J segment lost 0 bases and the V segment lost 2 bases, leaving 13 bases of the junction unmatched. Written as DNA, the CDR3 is TGTGCCTGTGACAGAGTACTGGGGGATACCGATAAAAGCTCCTGGGACACCCGACAGATGTTTTTC. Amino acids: CACDRVLGDTDKSSWDTRQMFF.

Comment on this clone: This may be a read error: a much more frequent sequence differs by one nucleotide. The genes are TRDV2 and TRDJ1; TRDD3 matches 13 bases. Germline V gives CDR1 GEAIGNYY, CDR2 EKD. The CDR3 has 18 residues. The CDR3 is CACGTVSLGDTGADKLIF. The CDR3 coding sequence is TGTGCCTGTGGCACCGTATCACTGGGGGATACGGGGGCCGATAAACTCATCTTT.

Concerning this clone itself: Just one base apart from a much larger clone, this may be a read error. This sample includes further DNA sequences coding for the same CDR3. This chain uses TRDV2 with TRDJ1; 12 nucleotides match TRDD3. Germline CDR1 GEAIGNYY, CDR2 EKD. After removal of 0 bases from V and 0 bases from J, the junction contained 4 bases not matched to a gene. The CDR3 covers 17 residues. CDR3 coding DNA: TGTGCCTGTGACACCCTGGGGGATACGGGGTACACCGATAAACTCATCTTT. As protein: CACDTLGDTGYTDKLIF.

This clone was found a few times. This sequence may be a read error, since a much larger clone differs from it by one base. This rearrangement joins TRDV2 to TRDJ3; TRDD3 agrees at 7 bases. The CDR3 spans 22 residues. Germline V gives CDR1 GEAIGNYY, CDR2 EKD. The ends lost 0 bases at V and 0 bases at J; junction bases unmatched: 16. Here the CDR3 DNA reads TGTGCCTGTGACACCGCATCCTCCGGGGGATGCGTGAGCTCCTGGGACACCCGACAGATGTTTTTC. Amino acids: CACDTASSGGCVSSWDTRQMFF.

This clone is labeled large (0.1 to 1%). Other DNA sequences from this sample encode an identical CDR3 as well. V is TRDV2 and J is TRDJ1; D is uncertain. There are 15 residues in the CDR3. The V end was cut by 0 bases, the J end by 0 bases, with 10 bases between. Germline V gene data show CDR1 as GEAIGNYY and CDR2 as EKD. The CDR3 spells CACDTVGANTDKLIF. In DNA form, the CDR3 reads TGTGCCTGTGACACCGTCGGGGCTAACACCGATAAACTCATCTTT.

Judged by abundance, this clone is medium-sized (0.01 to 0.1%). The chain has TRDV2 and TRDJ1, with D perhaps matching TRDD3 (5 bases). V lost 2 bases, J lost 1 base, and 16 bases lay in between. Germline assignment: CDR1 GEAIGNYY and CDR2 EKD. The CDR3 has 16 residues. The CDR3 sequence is CACDRLGALRTDKLIF. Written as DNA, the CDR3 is TGTGCCTGTGACAGACTTGGGGCCCTCCGCACCGATAAACTCATCTTT.

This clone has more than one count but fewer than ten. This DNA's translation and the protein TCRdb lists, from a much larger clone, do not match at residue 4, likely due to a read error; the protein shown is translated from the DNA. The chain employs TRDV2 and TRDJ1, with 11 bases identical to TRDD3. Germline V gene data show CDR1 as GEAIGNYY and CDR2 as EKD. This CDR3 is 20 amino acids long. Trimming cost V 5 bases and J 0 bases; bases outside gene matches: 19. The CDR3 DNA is TGTGCCTGTGGCAGCTTACTGGGGGATATGGTCCCTCAGTACACCGATAAACTCATCTTT. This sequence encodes CACGSLLGDMVPQYTDKLIF.

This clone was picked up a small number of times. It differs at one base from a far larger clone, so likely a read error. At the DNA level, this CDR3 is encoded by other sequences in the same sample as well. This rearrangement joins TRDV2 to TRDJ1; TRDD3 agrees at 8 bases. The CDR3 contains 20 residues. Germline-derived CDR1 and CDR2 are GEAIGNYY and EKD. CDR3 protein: CACDTVTDWGSPHTTDKLIF. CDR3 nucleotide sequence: TGTGCCTGTGACACCGTGACGGACTGGGGGTCACCTCATACGACCGATAAGCTCATCTTT.

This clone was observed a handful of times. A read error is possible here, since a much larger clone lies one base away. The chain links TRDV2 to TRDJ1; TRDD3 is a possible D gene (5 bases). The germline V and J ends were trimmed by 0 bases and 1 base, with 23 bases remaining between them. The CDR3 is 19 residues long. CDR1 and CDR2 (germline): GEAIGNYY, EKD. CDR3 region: CACDTVSRTVGSFTDKLIF. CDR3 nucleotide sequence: TGTGCCTGTGACACCGTTTCACGTACTGTGGGATCCTTCACCGATAAACTCATCTTT.

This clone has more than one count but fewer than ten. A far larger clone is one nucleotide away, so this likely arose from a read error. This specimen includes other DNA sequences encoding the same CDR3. The CDR3 spells CACEGLGDISDKLIF. In DNA, the CDR3 is TGTGCCTGTGAGGGATTGGGGGATATCTCCGATAAACTCATCTTC. This sequence joins TRDV2 and TRDJ1, with TRDD3 matching 9 bases. The CDR3 sequence is 15 residues long. Per the germline V gene, CDR1 is GEAIGNYY and CDR2 is EKD.

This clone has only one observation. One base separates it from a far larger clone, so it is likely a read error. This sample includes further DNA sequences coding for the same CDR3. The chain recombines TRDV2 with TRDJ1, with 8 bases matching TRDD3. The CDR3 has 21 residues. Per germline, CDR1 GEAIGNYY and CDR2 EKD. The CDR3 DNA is TGTGCCTGCGACACCGTACGTAACCTGGGGGAAGCTGGGGAACACAACGATAAACTCATCTTT. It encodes CACDTVRNLGEAGEHNDKLIF.

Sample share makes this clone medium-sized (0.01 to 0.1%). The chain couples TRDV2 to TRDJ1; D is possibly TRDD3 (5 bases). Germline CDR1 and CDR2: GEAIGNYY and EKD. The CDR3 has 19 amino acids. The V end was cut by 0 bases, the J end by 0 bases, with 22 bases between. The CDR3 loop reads CACDTVDWKRSGYTDKLIF. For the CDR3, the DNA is TGTGCCTGTGACACCGTGGACTGGAAGAGGTCGGGGTACACCGATAAACTCATCTTT.

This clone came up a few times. CDR3 loop: CACDTVQGILNTDKLIF. The CDR3 DNA reads as TGTGCCTGTGACACCGTGCAGGGGATATTAAACACCGATAAACTCATCTTT. This rearrangement joins TRDV2 to TRDJ1; 7 nucleotides match TRDD3. The germline V gene has CDR1 GEAIGNYY and CDR2 EKD. The length of the CDR3 is 17 residues. V shed 0 bases, J shed 0 bases, and the junction held 9 bases outside the gene matches.

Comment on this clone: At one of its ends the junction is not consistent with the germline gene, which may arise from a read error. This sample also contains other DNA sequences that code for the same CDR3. For the CDR3, the DNA is TGTGCCTGTGACACCGGGGGGTCCGTTACCTGGGACACCCGACAAATGTTTTTC. This codes for CACDTGGSVTWDTRQMFF. The chain recombines TRDV2 with TRDJ3; D possibly corresponds to TRDD3 (5 bases). This CDR3 spans 18 amino acids. Germline V gene data show CDR1 as GEAIGNYY and CDR2 as EKD.

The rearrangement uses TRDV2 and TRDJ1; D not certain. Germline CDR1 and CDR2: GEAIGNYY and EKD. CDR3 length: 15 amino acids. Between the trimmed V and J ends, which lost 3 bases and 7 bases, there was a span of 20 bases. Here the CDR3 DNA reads TGTGCCTGTGACTCCCTTGTGCCGAAAGGGGCTAAACTCATCTTT. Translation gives CACDSLVPKGAKLIF.

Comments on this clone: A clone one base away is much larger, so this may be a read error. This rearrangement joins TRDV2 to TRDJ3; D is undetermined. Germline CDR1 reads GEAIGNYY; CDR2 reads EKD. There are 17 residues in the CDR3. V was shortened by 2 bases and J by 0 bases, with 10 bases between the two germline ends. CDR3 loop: CACDRSGSSWDTRQMFF. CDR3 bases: TGTGCCTGTGACAGGTCCGGCAGCTCCTGGGACACCCGACAGATGTTTTTC.

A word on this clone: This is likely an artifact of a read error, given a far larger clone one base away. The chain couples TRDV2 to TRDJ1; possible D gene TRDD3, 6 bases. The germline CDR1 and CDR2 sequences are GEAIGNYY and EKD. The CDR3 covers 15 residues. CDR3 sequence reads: CARDTLEGGPPKLIF. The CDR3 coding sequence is TGTGCCCGTGACACGCTTGAAGGGGGACCCCCGAAACTCATCTTT.

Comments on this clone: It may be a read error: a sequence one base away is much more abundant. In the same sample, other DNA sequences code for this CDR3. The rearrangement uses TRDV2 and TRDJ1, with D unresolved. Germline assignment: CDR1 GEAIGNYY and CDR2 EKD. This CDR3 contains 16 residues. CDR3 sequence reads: CACDPVSGMYTDKLIF. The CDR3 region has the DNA TGTGCCTGTGACCCCGTTAGCGGAATGTACACCGATAAACTCATATTT.

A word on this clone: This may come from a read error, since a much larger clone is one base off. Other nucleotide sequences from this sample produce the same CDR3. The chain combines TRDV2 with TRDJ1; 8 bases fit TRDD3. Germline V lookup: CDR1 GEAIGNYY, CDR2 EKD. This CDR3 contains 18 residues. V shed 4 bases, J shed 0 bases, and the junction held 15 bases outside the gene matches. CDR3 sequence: CACERLGANLDNTDKLIF. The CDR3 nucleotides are TGTGCCTGTGAGCGACTGGGGGCCAACCTAGATAACACCGATAAACTCATCTTT.

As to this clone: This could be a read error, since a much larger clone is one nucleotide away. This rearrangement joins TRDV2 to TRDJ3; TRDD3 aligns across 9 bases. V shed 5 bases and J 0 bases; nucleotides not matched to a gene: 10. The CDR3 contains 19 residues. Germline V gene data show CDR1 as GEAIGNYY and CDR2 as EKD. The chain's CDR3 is CACGKLGDEDSWDTRQMFF. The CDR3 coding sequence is TGTGCCTGTGGCAAACTGGGGGACGAGGACTCCTGGGACACCCGACAGATGTTTTTC.

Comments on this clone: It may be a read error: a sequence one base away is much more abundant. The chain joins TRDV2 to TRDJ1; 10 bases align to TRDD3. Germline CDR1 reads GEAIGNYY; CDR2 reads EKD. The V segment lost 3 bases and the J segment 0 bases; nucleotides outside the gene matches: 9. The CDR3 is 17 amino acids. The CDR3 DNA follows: TGTGCCTGTGACTTACTGGGGGATGCGCCACACACCGATAAACTCATCTTT. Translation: CACDLLGDAPHTDKLIF.

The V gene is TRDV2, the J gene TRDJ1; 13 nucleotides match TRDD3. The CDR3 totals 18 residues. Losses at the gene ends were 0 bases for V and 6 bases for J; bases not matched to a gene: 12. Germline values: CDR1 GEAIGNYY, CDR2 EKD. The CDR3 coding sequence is TGTGCCTGTGACACCGTATCACTGGGGGATACGCACGAGAATAAACTCATCTTT. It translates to CACDTVSLGDTHENKLIF.